The present T cell receptor (beta chain) was sequenced within a study of T cells expressing NK-cell markers (dated by TCRdb to 2019 to 2021). Looking at the study overall: Three sorted T-cell subsets (CD3+CD56+NKG2C+, CD3+CD56+NKG2C- and CD3+CD56-NKG2C+) from fewer than 10 donors had their TCR beta-chain repertoires profiled. Among the eight sequenced donors, seven were HCMV-seropositive and one was HCMV-seronegative. Randomly selected healthy volunteers, three men and five women, were used as the eight sequenced donors. Libraries were sequenced as 2 x 150 bp reads on Illumina HiSeq 2000/2500, MiSeq or NextSeq. What the research found in general, with its limitations: Those dominant clonotypes were again the most abundant among CD3+CD56-NKG2C+ cells in four donors, at roughly 25-65%. In about 6 donors, the dominant CD3+CD56+NKG2C+ clonotypes were found to rank among the top 10 CD8+ clonotypes and to make up roughly 1.0-8% of CD8+ T cells. Whether the expanded NKG2C-expressing T cell clones were specific for HCMV antigens remained unclear.

To note about this clonotype: The target of this receptor is not known.

Its CDR3 holds 13 amino acids, cysteine through phenylalanine. DNA is not on record. Reading the germline V gene gives CDR1 MNHEY and CDR2 SVGAGI. A commercial ELISA kit detecting HCMV-specific IgG in serum was used to determine HCMV serostatus. Peripheral blood mononuclear cells were isolated from blood by Ficoll density gradient centrifugation. Sequencing was performed on an Illumina HiSeq 2000. 5'RACE template switching, by which a universal primer site and unique molecular identifiers were added, was used to make TCR beta cDNA libraries. cDNA synthesis was primed from the TCR beta constant segment, followed by two successive PCR amplification steps. Turning to the authors' computational methods: MIGEC was used to demultiplex reads and group the reads by UMI, and MiTCR was used to assemble and quantify clonotypes. To exclude erroneous sequences, any TCR cDNA sequence not supported by at least two reads was discarded. The tcR package was used for downstream repertoire analysis, with clonotypes matched between fractions based on CDR3 nucleotide sequence plus V segment. Antigen specificity was annotated against VDJdb with VDJmatch, allowing one amino acid substitution in CDR3. TCRdb reprocessed the reads and lists each CDR3 protein sequence as a single entry, with no DNA. TCRdb, not the original authors, processed these V and J calls. The sample has roughly 390,000 distinct CDR3 sequences on record. Over 8.5% of the sample is in the top ten clones.

Sequencing was done on a sample of blood T cells: a sorted CD56 or NKG2C T cell subset, CD4+ or CD8+ T cells, or bulk PBMC T cells (not recorded which). This receptor was obtained from a woman between 45 and 65 years old in good health. Donor details come from another sample of the same person, matched by shared clones. This receptor chain uses TRBV6-5 and TRBJ2-1. CDR3 region: CASSSVRNNEQFF.